The entry that follows covers one T cell receptor (beta chain) sequence. The target of this receptor is not known. One base away there is no much larger clone; base qualities are not given. Using the deep immunoSEQ assay, TCR CDR3 regions were amplified from genomic DNA by multiplex PCR. Extracted genomic DNA from each cell subset was spread evenly across all wells of several immunoSEQ 96-well plates, with each plate serving as a replicate. For sorted subsets, 200 to 250 ng genomic DNA, equal to about 30,000 T cell genomes, was loaded into each replicate PCR. The purified libraries were quantified using a Qubit 3.0 fluorometer, sized with a Bioanalyzer 2100, and then quantified again using the KAPA Library Quantification kit. A separate single-read 150-cycle Illumina NextSeq 550 flow cell was used to sequence each immunoSEQ 96-well plate. The paper's data handling went like this. The immunoSEQ output contained only junctional sequences without quality scores, so filtering could not match that applied to full-length reads. Sequences were annotated with PyIR, a Python wrapper for IgBLAST v1.9, using IMGT germline references to assign V/J genes and CDR3. Reads with weak V/J assignments (E-value above 1e-6), missing CDR3, stop codons, out-of-frame junctions, or ambiguous translated residues were removed. A V3J clonotype was defined by an identical inferred V gene, J gene, and CDR3 amino acid sequence. To compute the percentage overlap between repertoires, the number of shared unique clonotypes was divided by the size of the smaller repertoire. Repertoire richness was assessed with RTK rarefaction, the Chao1 estimator, and Recon v2.1 estimates of unobserved clonotypes. For all TCRbeta clonotypes obtained by the gDNA method from four donors, generation probabilities were computed with OLGA. The table comes from immuneACCESS by way of TCRdb, which keeps in-frame sequences with V and J called. Part of the clones is missing from these tables; in studies checked, under half for an unresolved V gene and the rest for unknown reasons. V and J calls plus clone size are reproduced from that table; the DNA served to infer D and trimming. The sample table contains 2 million to 2.5 million clones; only one count was recorded for 85% to 95% of them. Of the sample, about 0.39% is held by the ten largest clones.

Healthy HIV-negative adults with no recently reported acute infections or vaccinations were included as donors. Every donor was a Caucasian adult residing in Nashville, Tennessee, USA. CD4+ T cells were enriched by magnetic negative selection; naive cells were then positively selected on CD45RA, and the negative fraction formed the memory subset. Blood was obtained by leukapheresis, after which PBMCs were separated by Ficoll-Histopaque density gradient centrifugation and cryopreserved in liquid nitrogen vapor phase. Purity and quantity of every magnetically sorted T cell population were checked by analytical flow cytometry. Genomic DNA was isolated from each sorted fraction and quantified by UV absorbance on a Nanodrop 2000c. This sample was taken from a study of shared clonotypes between healthy human individuals (dated by TCRdb to between 2020 and 2021). Some background on the complete study: A few men and a couple of women, aged 18 to 49 years, made up the cohort. For each donor, three plates each were used for CD4 naive and CD4 memory, two plates were used for CD8 naive, and one plate was used for CD8 memory. The study deeply sequenced blood TCR repertoires of 5 or 6 healthy adults to estimate repertoire size and the extent of clonotype sharing between individuals. Different laboratories and diverse techniques were used to prepare libraries and sequence TCR repertoires, to increase sequencing depth and limit assay-specific biases. Between about 0.85 and 10 billion PBMCs per donor were obtained by leukapheresis.

Taken from the germline V gene (reference sequence), the CDR1 and CDR2 loops are SSHAT and FNYEAQ. Trimming at the junction amounts to 1 base on V and 6 bases on J, and the germline ends lie 7 bases apart. The CDR3 contains 13 residues, cysteine and phenylalanine counted. Left in the record is the CDR3 DNA by itself, 39 bases read in frame from the first base. Points the paper makes about the study in general: Rarefaction of sorted-subset datasets indicated incomplete sequencing despite the large sequencing depth. Pairwise subsampling led to the expectation that sequencing depth would affect the degree of clonotype sharing among donors. Naive subsets generally had larger estimated clonotype richness than memory subsets. Compared with non-shared clonotypes, clonotypes shared by all four sorted-subset donors had higher generation probabilities. Only blood was sampled, and tissue TCR repertoires likely differ from those in blood. The small number of donors limited the genetic and exposure-history diversity represented. When several donors were compared, the shared fraction of clonotypes was around 4.6% for naive CD4, 3.5% for naive CD8, 2.3% for memory CD4, and 0.3% to 0.5% for memory CD8.

The clonotype was recovered from a man between 18 and 35 years old in good health. Some clones in this sample may be carry-over from other donors' samples. Recombination joined TRBV7-7 with TRBJ2-1, with an unclear D gene assignment. Input material: naive CD4+ T cells from PBMCs. Per the publication, the cell subset or site label means: CD45RA+ positively selected. The CDR3 region has the sequence CASSLGLVNEQFF. The DNA sequence reads TGTGCCAGCAGCTTAGGTCTCGTCAATGAGCAGTTCTTC.